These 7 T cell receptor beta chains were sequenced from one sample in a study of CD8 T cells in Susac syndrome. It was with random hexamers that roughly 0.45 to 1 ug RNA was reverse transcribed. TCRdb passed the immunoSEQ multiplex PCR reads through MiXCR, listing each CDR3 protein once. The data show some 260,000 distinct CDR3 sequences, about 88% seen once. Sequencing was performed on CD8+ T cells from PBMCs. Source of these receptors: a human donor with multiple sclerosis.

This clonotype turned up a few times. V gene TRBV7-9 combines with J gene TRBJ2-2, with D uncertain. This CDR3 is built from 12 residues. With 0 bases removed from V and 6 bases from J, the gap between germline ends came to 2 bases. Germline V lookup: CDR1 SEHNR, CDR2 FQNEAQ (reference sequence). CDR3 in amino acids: CASSLAPGELFF. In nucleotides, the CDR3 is TGTGCCAGCAGCTTAGCCCCCGGGGAGCTGTTTTTT.

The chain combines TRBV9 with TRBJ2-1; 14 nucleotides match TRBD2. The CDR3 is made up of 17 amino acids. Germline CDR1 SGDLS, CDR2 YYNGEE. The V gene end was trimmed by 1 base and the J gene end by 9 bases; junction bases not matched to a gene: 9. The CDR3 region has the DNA TGTGCCAGCAGCGTACGTGGACTAGCGGGAGGACTAGGTGAGCAGTTCTTC. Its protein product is CASSVRGLAGGLGEQFF. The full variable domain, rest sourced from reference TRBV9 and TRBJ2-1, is DSGVTQTPKHLITATGQRVTLRCSPRSGDLSVYWYQQSLDQGLQFLIQYYNGEERAKGNILERFSAQQFPDLHSELNLSSLELGDSALYFCASSVRGLAGGLGEQFFGPGTRLTVL.

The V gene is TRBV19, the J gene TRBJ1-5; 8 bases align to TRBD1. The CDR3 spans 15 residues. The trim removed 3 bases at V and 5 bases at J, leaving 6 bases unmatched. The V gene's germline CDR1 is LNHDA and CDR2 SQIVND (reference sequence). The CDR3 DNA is TGTGCCAGTAGTATGGACAGGGAAAGGGATCAGCCCCAGCATTTT. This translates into CASSMDRERDQPQHF. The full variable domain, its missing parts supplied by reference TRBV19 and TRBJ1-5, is DGGITQSPKYLFRKEGQNVTLSCEQNLNHDAMYWYRQDPGQGLRLIYYSQIVNDFQKGDIAEGYSVSREKKESFPLTVTSAQKNPTAFYLCASSMDRERDQPQHFGDGTRLSIL.

The CDR3 loop is CASRAREGQIQETQYF. The CDR3 nucleotides read TGCGCCAGCAGGGCTCGGGAGGGCCAAATCCAAGAGACCCAGTACTTC. V and J are TRBV4-1 and TRBJ2-5, with 8 bases aligning to TRBD2. Trimming at V came to 6 bases and at J to 1 base, leaving 10 bases not matched to a gene. The CDR3 length is 16 residues. CDR1 is MGHRA, CDR2 YSYEKL, per germline.

The DNA of the CDR3 is TGTGCCAGCAGGACTAGCGGGTACCAAGAGACCCAGTACTTC. Protein: CASRTSGYQETQYF. V and J are TRBV6-5 and TRBJ2-5; 10 positions match TRBD2. Per germline, CDR1 MNHEY and CDR2 SVGAGI. V lost 6 bases, J lost 0 bases, and 1 base stayed unmatched. The length of the CDR3 is 14 residues.

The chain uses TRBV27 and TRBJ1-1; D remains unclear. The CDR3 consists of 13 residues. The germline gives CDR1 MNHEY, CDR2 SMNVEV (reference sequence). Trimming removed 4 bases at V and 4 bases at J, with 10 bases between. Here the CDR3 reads CASSSTRFTEAFF. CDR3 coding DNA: TGTGCCAGCAGTTCTACAAGATTCACTGAAGCTTTCTTT.

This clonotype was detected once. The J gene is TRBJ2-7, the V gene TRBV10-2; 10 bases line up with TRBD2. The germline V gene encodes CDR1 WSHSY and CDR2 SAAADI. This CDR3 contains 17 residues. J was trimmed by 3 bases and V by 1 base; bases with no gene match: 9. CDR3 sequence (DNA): TGCGCCAGCAGTGAGTTGGGGCTAGCGGGAGTAGGCTACGAGCAGTACTTC. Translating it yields CASSELGLAGVGYEQYF.